What follows are 4 T cell receptor beta chains derived from one specimen sequenced in a study of cytomegalovirus exposure and HLA in healthy donors. It was with 60 Vbeta and 13 Jbeta primers that the PCR ran. Libraries were prepared by immunoSEQ multiplex PCR; TCRdb keeps only in-frame clonotypes and omits some of them. The sample has 140,000 or so clones; roughly 76% are singletons. The sample comprised PBMCs. These receptors originate from a woman aged 25 to 39 in good health and CMV-seronegative.

The J gene is TRBJ2-2, the V gene TRBV5-1; 14 bases fit TRBD2. The trim removed 7 bases at V and 9 bases at J, leaving 5 bases unmatched. The germline gives CDR1 SGHRS, CDR2 YFSETQ. CDR3 length: 14 amino acids. In nucleotides, the CDR3 is TGCGCCAGCCAGGGACTAGCGGGAGAAAGGGAGCTGTTTTTT. Its translation is CASQGLAGERELFF.

The chain links TRBV2 to TRBJ2-6; 8 bases line up with TRBD1. Trimming at V came to 6 bases and at J to 0 bases, leaving 4 bases not matched to a gene. The CDR3 spans 16 residues. CDR1 is SNHLY and CDR2 is FYNNEI in the germline V gene. In DNA form, the CDR3 reads TGTGCCAGCAGCGGACAGGGTTTCTCTGGGGCCAACGTCCTGACTTTC. It codes for CASSGQGFSGANVLTF.

This chain joins TRBV7-7 and TRBJ2-1; D perhaps matches TRBD1 (6 bases). Trimming stripped 2 bases from V and 6 bases from J, with 14 bases between. The CDR3 sequence is 15 residues long. The germline V gene has CDR1 SSHAT and CDR2 FNYEAQ (reference sequence). The CDR3 region is CASSLPRGETNEQFF. CDR3 DNA sequence: TGTGCCAGCAGCTTACCCAGGGGAGAGACCAATGAGCAGTTCTTC.

This clone was seen a handful of times. The chain has TRBV10-2 and TRBJ1-6; TRBD1 agrees at 8 bases. Germline loops: CDR1 WSHSY, CDR2 SAAADI. The CDR3 consists of 16 residues. The J segment lost 7 bases and the V segment lost 5 bases, leaving 10 bases of the junction unmatched. This CDR3 reads CASSRQRTGLNSPLHF. In nucleotides, the CDR3 is TGCGCCAGCAGTCGACAGAGGACAGGGTTGAATTCACCCCTCCACTTT.